The 20 T cell receptor beta chains below all came from one sample that was sequenced in a study of T cell responses to AZD1222 COVID-19 vaccine. This table comes from immunoSEQ multiplex PCR, and its TCRdb copy is limited to in-frame clones, with some not included. The sample has fewer than 200,000 clones; almost 95% are singletons. The material was peripheral blood, obtained on day 0 of AZD1222 vaccination. The origin of the receptors is an adult in good health.

CDR3 bases: TGTGCCAGCAGGCTAGCGGGGCCTGAGCAGTTCTTC. This gives the protein CASRLAGPEQFF. The chain joins TRBV2 to TRBJ2-1; 9 nucleotides align to TRBD2. CDR1 and CDR2 (germline): SNHLY, FYNNEI. CDR3 length equals 12 residues. Losses at the gene ends were 6 bases for V and 9 bases for J; bases not matched to a gene: 3.

This clone came up once. Other DNA sequences in this specimen translate into the identical CDR3. The V call is TRBV5-5, the J call TRBJ1-6, with D tentatively TRBD1 (6 bases). This CDR3 contains 17 residues. Trimming removed 5 bases at V and 0 bases at J, with 15 bases between. Per germline, CDR1 SGHKS and CDR2 YYEKEE (reference sequence). DNA for the CDR3: TGTGCCAGCAGGCCGGACAGTCGAAGCTCCTATAATTCACCCCTCCACTTT. Protein product: CASRPDSRSSYNSPLHF.

The gene calls are TRBV2 and TRBJ2-2; D is unresolved. This CDR3 spans 12 amino acids. The germline gives CDR1 SNHLY, CDR2 FYNNEI. V lost 5 bases to trimming and J lost 1 base, with 2 bases between them. The CDR3 spells CASSMNTGELFF. The CDR3 nucleotides read TGTGCCAGCAGTATGAACACCGGGGAGCTGTTTTTT. Based on the CDR3 plus reference TRBV2 and TRBJ2-2, the full variable domain is EPEVTQTPSHQVTQMGQEVILRCVPISNHLYFYWYRQILGQKVEFLVSFYNNEISEKSEIFDDQFSVERPDGSNFTLKIRSTKLEDSAMYFCASSMNTGELFFGEGSRLTVL.

In its sample, this clone was seen once. The rearrangement joins TRBV6-2 or TRBV6-3 to TRBJ1-1; 8 nucleotides align to TRBD1. Trimming took 4 bases from V and 0 from J; bases not matched to a gene: 10. The CDR3 contains 17 residues. Looked up from germline, CDR1 is MNHEY and CDR2 is SVGEGT. CDR3 protein: CASSFPRTGTLNTEAFF. The CDR3 DNA is TGTGCCAGCAGTTTCCCTCGGACAGGGACTTTGAACACTGAAGCTTTCTTT.

The V gene is TRBV28, the J gene TRBJ2-7, with TRBD1 identical over 7 bases. In germline, CDR1 is MDHEN, CDR2 SYDVKM. The CDR3 spans 13 residues. J gave up 6 bases and V 5 bases, and 7 bases lay outside the gene matches. This CDR3 reads CASSRKGGSEQYF. Written as DNA, the CDR3 is TGTGCCAGCAGTCGGAAAGGGGGCTCCGAGCAGTACTTC.

In its sample, this clone was seen once. The J gene is TRBJ2-7, the V gene TRBV7-8, with D perhaps TRBD1 (6 bases). Trimming stripped 5 bases from V and 3 bases from J, with 17 bases between. The CDR3 length is 15 residues. CDR1 is SGHVS and CDR2 is FQNEAQ in the germline V gene. The chain's CDR3 is CASSRSVYRDYEQYF. DNA for the CDR3: TGTGCCAGCAGCCGGTCGGTGTACAGGGACTACGAGCAGTACTTC.

The rearrangement uses TRBV4-1 and TRBJ2-3; D remains ambiguous. The CDR3 loop spans 13 amino acids. Deletions cut 3 bases from V and 6 bases from J, with 10 bases between. From germline, CDR1 is MGHRA and CDR2 YSYEKL. CDR3 sequence: CASSQASQDTQYF. The CDR3, as DNA: TGCGCCAGCAGCCAGGCCTCCCAGGATACGCAGTATTTT.

J is TRBJ1-1 and V is TRBV10-1, with TRBD1 identical over 7 bases. The junction had 2 bases not matched to a gene; V was cut back by 0 bases and J by 4 bases. This CDR3 region has 14 residues. From germline, CDR1 is WNHNN and CDR2 SYGVQD (reference sequence). CDR3: CASSESKGATEAFF. As DNA, the CDR3 is TGCGCCAGCAGTGAGTCCAAGGGGGCCACTGAAGCTTTCTTT.

The chain combines TRBV6-2 or TRBV6-3 with TRBJ1-5; D unresolved. The CDR3 totals 13 residues. V lost 4 bases to trimming and J lost 11 bases, with 15 bases between them. Looked up from germline, CDR1 is MNHEY and CDR2 is SVGEGT. The CDR3 coding sequence is TGTGCCAGCAGTTTAGGCAGCATATTAGCCCAGCATTTT. This gives the protein CASSLGSILAQHF.

V usage is TRBV12-3 or TRBV12-4 and J usage is TRBJ2-5; D unclear. V was shortened by 2 bases and J by 4 bases, with 8 bases between the two germline ends. This CDR3 has 13 amino acids. The CDR3 loop reads CASSLFPRETQYF. Written as DNA, the CDR3 is TGTGCCAGCAGTTTATTCCCGAGAGAGACCCAGTACTTC.

V and J are TRBV30 and TRBJ1-2, with D perhaps TRBD1 (5 bases). Germline lookup yields CDR1 GTSNPN and CDR2 SVGIG (reference sequence). Trimming took 5 bases from V and 4 from J, leaving 14 bases between them. This CDR3 has 13 residues. The CDR3 sequence is CAWALGDLYGYTF. CDR3 DNA sequence: TGTGCCTGGGCCCTCGGGGACCTCTATGGCTACACCTTC.

CDR3 nucleotide sequence: TGTGCCACCAGTGGGGGACCCACAAACATAAATGAGCAGTTCTTC. It codes for CATSGGPTNINEQFF. This chain joins TRBV24-1 and TRBJ2-1; the D call may be TRBD1 or TRBD2 (5 bases each). Germline loops: CDR1 KGHDR, CDR2 SFDVKD. V was cut by 5 bases and J by 7 bases, with 17 bases left in between. This CDR3 contains 15 residues.

This sequence joins TRBV28 and TRBJ2-1, with D unresolved. Germline V CDR1 and CDR2: MDHEN, SYDVKM. The CDR3 extends over 15 amino acids. V was cut by 8 bases and J by 2 bases, with 16 bases left in between. CDR3 sequence reads: CASVESGTTYNEQFF. The CDR3 DNA is TGTGCCAGCGTCGAGTCAGGTACGACCTACAATGAGCAGTTCTTC. The whole variable domain, remainder taken from reference TRBV28 and TRBJ2-1, is DVKVTQSSRYLVKRTGEKVFLECVQDMDHENMFWYRQDPGLGLRLIYFSYDVKMKEKGDIPEGYSVSREKKERFSLILESASTNQTSMYLCASVESGTTYNEQFFGPGTRLTVL.

This clone was seen just once. The rearrangement links TRBV7-6 to TRBJ2-5; TRBD1 aligns across 12 bases. The germline V gene has CDR1 SGHVS and CDR2 FNYEAQ. This CDR3 has 16 amino acids. V gave up 1 base and J gave up 4 bases; unmatched junction bases: 4. CDR3 sequence: CASSLGGTGGVETQYF. CDR3 coding DNA: TGTGCCAGCAGCTTAGGGGGGACAGGGGGCGTAGAGACCCAGTACTTC.

The chain uses TRBV3-1 (or the pseudogene TRBV3-2) and TRBJ1-6; 8 nucleotides line up with TRBD1. The CDR3 spans 17 residues. With V trimmed by 4 bases and J by 6 bases, 11 bases remained unmatched. The germline gives CDR1 LGHDT, CDR2 YNNKEL (reference sequence). The DNA for the CDR3 is TGTGCCAGCAGCCGAAGCGGCGGACAGGGTTCTAATTCACCCCTCCACTTT. Translated: CASSRSGGQGSNSPLHF.

This clone has only one observation. This sequence joins TRBV19 and TRBJ1-1, with D possibly TRBD1 on 5 matching bases. CDR3 size: 15 residues. Germline CDR1 LNHDA, CDR2 SQIVND (reference sequence). The V end lost 5 bases, the J end lost 0 bases, and 13 bases lay between the germline ends. CDR3 sequence reads: CASSFVQGVNTEAFF. The CDR3 DNA sequence: TGTGCCAGTAGTTTCGTCCAGGGAGTGAACACTGAAGCTTTCTTT.

A single count supports this clone. The rearrangement joins TRBV29-1 to TRBJ1-1, with a weak D call TRBD1 (5 bases). V dropped 8 bases and J dropped 1 base, with 8 bases sitting between them. Germline CDR1 and CDR2: SQVTM and ANQGSEA. The CDR3 has 11 residues. The CDR3 protein is CSLTGNTEAFF. The CDR3 DNA sequence: TGCAGCCTTACAGGGAACACTGAAGCTTTCTTT.

This rearrangement joins TRBV20-1 to TRBJ1-1; the D is unclear. The CDR3 extends over 10 amino acids. The V and J ends lost 7 bases and 4 bases respectively, with 7 bases between them. The germline CDR1 and CDR2 sequences are DFQATT and SNEGSKA (reference sequence). The CDR3, as DNA: TGCAGTGTATGGGGCACTGAAGCTTTCTTT. Protein: CSVWGTEAFF.

For the CDR3, the DNA is TGTGCCAGCAGCCGTACCGGGACTAAATACAATGAGCAGTTCTTC. Protein: CASSRTGTKYNEQFF. The chain joins TRBV7-3 to TRBJ2-1; 7 nucleotides line up with TRBD2. There are 15 residues in the CDR3. V dropped 5 bases and J dropped 4; count of bases not matched to a gene: 8. The germline gives CDR1 SGHTA, CDR2 FQGTGA.

The rearrangement joins TRBV6-5 to TRBJ2-7, with 7 bases aligning to TRBD1. V shed 5 bases and J 2 bases; nucleotides not matched to a gene: 6. Germline CDR1 and CDR2: MNHEY and SVGAGI. The CDR3 is 14 amino acids. The CDR3 region has the DNA TGTGCCAGCAGTACAGGGGTCCCCCCCTACGAGCAGTACTTC. Protein product: CASSTGVPPYEQYF.